This T cell receptor beta chain was retrieved from a study of early T cells in non-severe SARS-CoV-2 infection (dated by TCRdb to 2020 to 2022). With regard to the full study: Because TCR sequencing was done on bulk RNA from unsorted whole blood, the alpha and beta chains could not be paired.

Beyond this particular receptor, the publication reports: VDJdb matching was skewed toward anti-spike CD8 responses, so virus-specific expansions were likely underestimated and private and CD4 specificities were missed.

CDR1 and CDR2, per the germline V gene, are LGHNA and YNFKEQ. The CDR3 starts with the cysteine, ends with the phenylalanine, and has 15 residues. The read is trimmed to its CDR3 DNA, 45 bases read in frame from base 1. V is pared back by 0 bases and J by 3 bases, with 12 bases lying between the germline termini. This clonotype was detected ten times or more. It lacks a known antigen. No clone much larger than this one lies a single base away; base qualities are absent. The library was made by 5' RACE. TCRdb shows the sequencer as NextSeq 500. To correct for sequencing error and PCR bias, the TCR library protocol tagged individual cDNA molecules with unique molecular identifiers. TCR alpha and beta chains were both sequenced, and the abundances of alpha and beta sequences in each sample were closely correlated with each other. As for how the authors treated the data: Decombinator V4 was used to annotate TCR sequences for V gene, J gene and CDR3. Expanded TCRs were defined as changing significantly between any two time points under a Poisson model with p below 0.0001. TCR abundances were normalised to the total number of TCRs sequenced in each sample and reported as counts per million. TRAV1-2 paired with TRAJ12, TRAJ20 or TRAJ33 defined MAIT TCRs, while TRAV10 paired with TRAJ18 defined iNKT TCRs. VDJdb, accessed 1 November 2021, was searched for CMV, EBV and SARS-CoV-2 annotated TCRs, with TCRs annotated for multiple antigens excluded. TCRdb trimmed public reads at Q25 via fastp, called clones via MiXCR and kept in-frame beta chains. CDR3 protein duplicates are merged, each entry listing the most common genes and DNA. The V and J calls here are based on TCRdb, not the publication. The sample table holds some 71,000 distinct CDR3 sequences, of which 9.5% were seen once. The biggest ten clones account for 4.5% to 6.5% of the sample.

A case-control design nested within a healthcare worker cohort in London, UK, was used, with weekly nasopharyngeal swab PCR tests and blood sampling performed. Healthcare workers were enrolled in the week of the UK lockdown, from 23 to 31 March 2020, and were followed every week for up to roughly 16 weeks. Input material: whole blood. The rearrangement combines TRBV4-2 with TRBJ2-7; the D gene is not confidently resolved. This TCR came from an adult who was a healthcare worker with PCR-confirmed SARS-CoV-2 infection or an uninfected control (not recorded which). The DNA sequence is given as TGTGCCAGCAGCCAAGAATGGTCCGTCCTCTACGAGCAGTACTTC. Its product reads: CASSQEWSVLYEQYF.